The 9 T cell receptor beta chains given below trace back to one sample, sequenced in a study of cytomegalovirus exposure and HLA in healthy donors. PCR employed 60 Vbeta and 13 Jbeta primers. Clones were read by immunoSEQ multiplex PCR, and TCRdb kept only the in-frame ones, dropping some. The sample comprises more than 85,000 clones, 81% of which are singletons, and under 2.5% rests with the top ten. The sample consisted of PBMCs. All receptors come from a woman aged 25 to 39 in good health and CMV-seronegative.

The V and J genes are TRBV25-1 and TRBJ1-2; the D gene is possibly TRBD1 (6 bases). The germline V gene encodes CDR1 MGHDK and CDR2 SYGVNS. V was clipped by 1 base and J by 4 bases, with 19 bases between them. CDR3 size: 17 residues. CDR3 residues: CASSESLGAAYPYGYTF. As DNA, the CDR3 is TGTGCCAGCAGTGAATCTTTGGGGGCCGCCTACCCCTATGGCTACACCTTC.

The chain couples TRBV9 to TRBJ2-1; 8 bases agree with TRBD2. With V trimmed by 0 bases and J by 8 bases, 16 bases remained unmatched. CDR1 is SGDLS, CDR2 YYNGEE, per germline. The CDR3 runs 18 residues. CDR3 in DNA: TGTGCCAGCAGCGTAGGTCGGGGGGGTAGCGGGATCCCCCATGAGCAGTTCTTC. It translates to CASSVGRGGSGIPHEQFF. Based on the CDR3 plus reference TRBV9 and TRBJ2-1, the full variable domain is DSGVTQTPKHLITATGQRVTLRCSPRSGDLSVYWYQQSLDQGLQFLIQYYNGEERAKGNILERFSAQQFPDLHSELNLSSLELGDSALYFCASSVGRGGSGIPHEQFFGPGTRLTVL.

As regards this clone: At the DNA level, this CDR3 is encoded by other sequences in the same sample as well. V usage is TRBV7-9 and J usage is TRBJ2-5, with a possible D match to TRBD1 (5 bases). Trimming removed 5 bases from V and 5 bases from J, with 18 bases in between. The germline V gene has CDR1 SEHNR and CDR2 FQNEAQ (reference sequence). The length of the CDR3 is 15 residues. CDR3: CASSGARESQETQYF. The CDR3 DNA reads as TGTGCCAGCAGCGGGGCTCGAGAATCTCAGGAGACCCAGTACTTC.

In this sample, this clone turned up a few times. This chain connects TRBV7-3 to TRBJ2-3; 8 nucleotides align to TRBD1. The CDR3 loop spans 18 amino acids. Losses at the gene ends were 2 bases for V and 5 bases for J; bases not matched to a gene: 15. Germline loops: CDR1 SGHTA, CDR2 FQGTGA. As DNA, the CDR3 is TGTGCCAGCAGCTTAGCCCGCACCAGGGGGCAGATAGGAGATACGCAGTATTTT. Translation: CASSLARTRGQIGDTQYF.

CDR3 residues: CASSVTRQQLNTEAFF. In DNA form, the CDR3 reads TGTGCCAGCAGCGTAACACGTCAACAATTGAACACTGAAGCTTTCTTT. The chain has TRBV5-4 and TRBJ1-1, with D uncertain. This CDR3 contains 16 residues. V dropped 4 bases and J dropped 0 bases, with 16 bases sitting between them. Per the germline V gene, CDR1 is SGHNT and CDR2 is YYREEE (reference sequence).

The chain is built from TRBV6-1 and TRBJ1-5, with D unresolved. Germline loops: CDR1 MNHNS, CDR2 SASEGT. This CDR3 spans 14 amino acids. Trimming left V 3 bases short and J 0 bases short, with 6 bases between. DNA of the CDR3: TGTGCCAGCAGTGAGAGTTATAGCAATCAGCCCCAGCATTTT. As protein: CASSESYSNQPQHF.

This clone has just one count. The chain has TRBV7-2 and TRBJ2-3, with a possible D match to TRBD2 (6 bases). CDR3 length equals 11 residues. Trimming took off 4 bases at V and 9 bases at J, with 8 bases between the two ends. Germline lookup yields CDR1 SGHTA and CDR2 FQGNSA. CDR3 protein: CASSSRETQYF. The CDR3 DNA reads TGTGCCAGCAGCTCCCGGGAGACGCAGTATTTT.

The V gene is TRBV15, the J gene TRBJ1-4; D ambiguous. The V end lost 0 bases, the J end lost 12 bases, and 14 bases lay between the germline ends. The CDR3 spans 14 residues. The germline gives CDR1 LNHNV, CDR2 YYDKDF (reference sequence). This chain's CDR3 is CATSREDRVEELFF. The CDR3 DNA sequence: TGTGCCACCAGCAGAGAAGACCGGGTTGAGGAACTGTTTTTT.

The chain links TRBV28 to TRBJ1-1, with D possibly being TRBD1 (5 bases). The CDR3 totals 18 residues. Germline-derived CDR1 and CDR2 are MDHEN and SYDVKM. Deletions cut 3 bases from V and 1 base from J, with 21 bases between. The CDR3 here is CASSLFGRGAQANTEAFF. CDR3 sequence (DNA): TGTGCCAGCAGTTTGTTCGGGAGAGGGGCGCAAGCGAACACTGAAGCTTTCTTT. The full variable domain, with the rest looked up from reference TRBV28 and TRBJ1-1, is DVKVTQSSRYLVKRTGEKVFLECVQDMDHENMFWYRQDPGLGLRLIYFSYDVKMKEKGDIPEGYSVSREKKERFSLILESASTNQTSMYLCASSLFGRGAQANTEAFFGQGTRLTVV.